These 20 T cell receptor beta chains were sequenced from one sample in a study of control samples from healthy donors and cancer patients. Method: immunoSEQ multiplex PCR; TCRdb's copy keeps in-frame clones and lacks some. Of 70,000 to 95,000 clones detected, 70% to 90% appear once; the ten largest clones hold 20%. The sample comprised blood. These receptors were collected from a middle-aged man in good health.

In the case of this clone: Other DNA sequences in this sample translate to the same CDR3. J is TRBJ1-2 and V is TRBV14, with 7 bases fitting TRBD1. J gave up 6 bases and V 3 bases, and 7 bases lay outside the gene matches. The CDR3 sequence is 14 residues long. Germline V gene lookup returns CDR1 SGHDN and CDR2 FVKESK. CDR3 sequence: CASSHRQGENGYTF. The CDR3 coding sequence is TGTGCCAGCAGCCACCGACAGGGAGAAAATGGCTACACCTTC.

The CDR3 sequence is CASSQSWTGELFF. For the CDR3, the DNA is TGTGCCAGCAGCCAAAGTTGGACCGGGGAGCTGTTTTTT. This chain links TRBV14 with TRBJ2-2; D not resolved. This CDR3 is built from 13 residues. The V gene's germline CDR1 is SGHDN and CDR2 FVKESK. Trimming removed 2 bases at V and 5 bases at J, with 6 bases between.

The V and J genes are TRBV11-3 and TRBJ2-3; perhaps TRBD2 as D (6 bases). Germline values: CDR1 SGHNT, CDR2 YENEEA. V was shortened by 1 base and J by 4 bases, with 6 bases between the two germline ends. This CDR3 spans 13 amino acids. CDR3: CASSLGLADTQYF. CDR3 in DNA: TGTGCCAGCAGCTTAGGACTAGCAGATACGCAGTATTTT. Combining the CDR3 with reference TRBV11-3 and TRBJ2-3 gives the whole variable domain EAGVVQSPRYKIIEKKQPVAFWCNPISGHNTLYWYLQNLGQGPELLIRYENEEAVDDSQLPKDRFSAERLKGVDSTLKIQPAELGDSAVYLCASSLGLADTQYFGPGTRLTVL.

This chain connects TRBV14 to TRBJ2-1; a possible D gene is TRBD2 (6 bases). The germline V gene has CDR1 SGHDN and CDR2 FVKESK. V lost 5 bases and J 2 bases, leaving 13 bases between the germline ends. The CDR3 consists of 15 residues. The CDR3 bases are TGTGCCAGCAGCTCTCGGAGGGCCCCCTACAATGAGCAGTTCTTC. Protein sequence: CASSSRRAPYNEQFF.

The chain combines TRBV12-3 or TRBV12-4 with TRBJ2-1; no clear D. V dropped 3 bases and J dropped 11 bases, with 11 bases sitting between them. This CDR3 is 12 amino acids long. The CDR3 nucleotides read TGTGCCAGCAGTTTGACGCTTGATAAGCAGTTCTTC. Translated: CASSLTLDKQFF.

V and J are TRBV5-6 and TRBJ2-7; D is perhaps TRBD2 (5 bases). CDR1 is SGHDT, CDR2 YYEEEE, per germline. Trimming took 0 bases from V and 5 from J, leaving 9 bases between them. The CDR3 length is 13 residues. This chain's CDR3 is CASSLGGWDEQYF. CDR3 coding DNA: TGTGCCAGCAGCTTGGGAGGGTGGGACGAGCAGTACTTC.

The V gene is TRBV3-1 (or the pseudogene TRBV3-2), the J gene TRBJ1-4, with no clear D. CDR3 length equals 13 residues. Germline V gives CDR1 LGHDT, CDR2 YNNKEL (reference sequence). The V end lost 0 bases, the J end lost 7 bases, and 6 bases lay between the germline ends. CDR3 sequence reads: CASSQDFSEKLFF. The CDR3 DNA follows: TGTGCCAGCAGCCAAGATTTTAGTGAAAAACTGTTTTTT.

This clone is a singleton in its sample. V usage is TRBV7-2 and J usage is TRBJ2-5; 9 bases map to TRBD1. The V gene's germline CDR1 is SGHTA and CDR2 FQGNSA. The CDR3 totals 16 residues. Trimming at V came to 6 bases and at J to 10 bases, leaving 18 bases not matched to a gene. In nucleotides, the CDR3 is TGTGCCAGCAGTTTGTTCACAGGGGGCGCAATGCGAGACCAGTACTTC. This sequence encodes CASSLFTGGAMRDQYF.

The chain uses TRBV5-4 and TRBJ2-5, with 8 bases identical to TRBD2. The CDR3 consists of 14 residues. V was pared by 4 bases and J by 5 bases, with 7 bases of the junction left unmatched. Germline V gene lookup returns CDR1 SGHNT and CDR2 YYREEE (reference sequence). The CDR3 sequence is CASSTAGGAETQYF. The CDR3 coding sequence is TGTGCCAGCAGCACCGCGGGGGGAGCTGAGACCCAGTACTTC.

The rearrangement uses TRBV12-3 or TRBV12-4 and TRBJ2-5, with no clear D. The CDR3 spans 12 residues. V dropped 5 bases and J dropped 6 bases, with 10 bases sitting between them. The CDR3 region is CASSASLKTQYF. In nucleotides, the CDR3 is TGTGCCAGCAGTGCCTCGTTGAAGACCCAGTACTTC.

The chain uses TRBV10-2 and TRBJ1-2; tentatively, D is TRBD1 (6 bases). Germline V gene sequence: CDR1 WSHSY, CDR2 SAAADI. The CDR3 is 13 residues long. Trimming took 0 bases from V and 7 from J, leaving 9 bases between them. The CDR3 loop is CASSESRGSGYTF. As DNA, the CDR3 is TGCGCCAGCAGTGAGTCGAGGGGGTCTGGCTACACCTTC.

This rearrangement joins TRBV28 to TRBJ1-1, with 8 bases aligning to TRBD1. The CDR3 totals 16 residues. The germline CDR1 and CDR2 sequences are MDHEN and SYDVKM. V was pared by 3 bases and J by 3 bases, with 9 bases of the junction left unmatched. The CDR3 DNA sequence: TGTGCCAGCAGTTTGGTCCAGGGGGCGGGTGACACTGAAGCTTTCTTT. Residues: CASSLVQGAGDTEAFF.

The V gene is TRBV30, the J gene TRBJ2-5; 7 bases agree with TRBD1. The CDR3 is 11 amino acids. CDR1 and CDR2 from the germline V gene are GTSNPN and SVGIG (reference sequence). After removal of 7 bases from V and 10 bases from J, the junction contained 9 bases not matched to a gene. The CDR3 coding sequence is TGTGCCTACGGGACCCCAGGGGGCCAGTACTTC. This translates into CAYGTPGGQYF. Full variable domain (missing parts from reference TRBV30 and TRBJ2-5): SQTIHQWPATLVQPVGSPLSLECTVEGTSNPNLYWYRQAAGRGLQLLFYSVGIGQISSEVPQNLSASRPQDRQFILSSKKLLLSDSGFYLCAYGTPGGQYFGPGTRLLVL.

V gene TRBV9 combines with J gene TRBJ1-4; D is ambiguous. CDR3 length equals 15 residues. Per germline, CDR1 SGDLS and CDR2 YYNGEE. Trimming stripped 0 bases from V and 2 bases from J, with 8 bases between. In DNA, the CDR3 is TGTGCCAGCAGCGTAGGTGGGTGGACTAATGAAAAACTGTTTTTT. Translated: CASSVGGWTNEKLFF.

This clone occurred once. This chain uses TRBV11-1 with TRBJ2-7; either TRBD1 or TRBD2 may fit D (6 bases each). Germline V gene lookup returns CDR1 SGHAT and CDR2 FQDESV (reference sequence). This CDR3 is built from 15 residues. The V end was cut by 0 bases, the J end by 4 bases, with 13 bases between. The chain's CDR3 is CASSLAGGTPYEQYV. The CDR3 nucleotides are TGTGCCAGCAGCTTAGCGGGGGGCACCCCTTACGAGCAGTACGTC.

This chain's CDR3 is CASSGLAGSDTQYF. In DNA form, the CDR3 reads TGTGCCAGCAGTGGACTAGCGGGGTCAGATACGCAGTATTTT. The chain is built from TRBV2 and TRBJ2-3, with 11 bases identical to TRBD2. V lost 4 bases, J lost 4 bases, and 1 base stayed unmatched. From germline, CDR1 is SNHLY and CDR2 FYNNEI. This CDR3 has 14 residues.

The chain employs TRBV9 and TRBJ1-1; no clear D gene. CDR1 and CDR2 from the germline V gene are SGDLS and YYNGEE. The CDR3 is 13 residues long. V gave up 4 bases and J gave up 0 bases, with 7 bases separating them. CDR3 residues: CASSPQMNTEAFF. The CDR3 DNA follows: TGTGCCAGCAGCCCTCAGATGAACACTGAAGCTTTCTTT. The full variable domain, with the rest looked up from reference TRBV9 and TRBJ1-1, is DSGVTQTPKHLITATGQRVTLRCSPRSGDLSVYWYQQSLDQGLQFLIQYYNGEERAKGNILERFSAQQFPDLHSELNLSSLELGDSALYFCASSPQMNTEAFFGQGTRLTVV.

This sequence joins TRBV6-5 and TRBJ1-5, with TRBD1 matching 7 bases. The V gene's germline CDR1 is MNHEY and CDR2 SVGAGI. This CDR3 has 14 amino acids. The trim removed 6 bases at V and 2 bases at J, leaving 4 bases unmatched. In DNA, the CDR3 is TGTGCCAGCAGGTCCGGGACAGGCAATCAGCCCCAGCATTTT. This encodes CASRSGTGNQPQHF.

This clone was detected only a few times. The J gene is TRBJ1-1, the V gene TRBV6-4, with D uncertain. Trimming stripped 4 bases from V and 0 bases from J, with 9 bases between. CDR3 length: 14 residues. Germline-derived CDR1 and CDR2 are MRHNA and SNTAGT. CDR3 in DNA: TGTGCCAGCAGTGCTACAGACGTGAACACTGAAGCTTTCTTT. It yields the protein CASSATDVNTEAFF.

The chain is built from TRBV7-2 and TRBJ1-2; D is unresolved. Germline CDR1 and CDR2: SGHTA and FQGNSA. Trimming shortened V by 7 bases and J by 0 bases, and 18 bases separated the two germline ends. This CDR3 is built from 16 residues. The DNA of the CDR3 is TGTGCCAGCACCTTTCGGGGTTTGGGAACTAACTATGGCTACACCTTC. It yields the protein CASTFRGLGTNYGYTF.